The 32 T cell receptor beta chains reported below all come from one sample, sequenced in a study of blood T cell repertoires in COVID-19. Clones were sequenced by immunoSEQ multiplex PCR, and TCRdb holds only the in-frame ones, with some missing. There are 71,000 or so clones in the sample; about nine tenths occur only once, and under 6.5% lies in the top ten. Material for sequencing was peripheral blood. Source of these receptors: a woman in her late teens or twenties with acute or convalescent COVID-19.

Worth noting for this clone: At the DNA level, this CDR3 is encoded by other sequences in the same sample as well. The gene calls are TRBV6-5 and TRBJ1-5; a possible D gene is TRBD1 (6 bases). CDR3 length equals 13 residues. Germline CDR1 is MNHEY and CDR2 is SVGAGI. The ends were cut back, 5 bases at V and 4 bases at J, with 9 bases in the middle. CDR3 DNA: TGTGCCAGCAGTCCTACAGGGAATCAGCCCCAGCATTTT. This gives the protein CASSPTGNQPQHF.

This chain uses TRBV28 with TRBJ1-2, with 9 nucleotides matching TRBD1. Germline V gene sequence: CDR1 MDHEN, CDR2 SYDVKM. The CDR3 is made up of 13 amino acids. J was trimmed by 5 bases and V by 5 bases; bases with no gene match: 3. CDR3 sequence: CASSHGTGYGYTF. The CDR3, as DNA: TGTGCCAGCAGTCACGGGACAGGGTATGGCTACACCTTC.

The chain links TRBV28 to TRBJ2-5, with 9 bases that match TRBD2. Trimming removed 6 bases from V and 0 bases from J; junction bases left unmatched: 5. Germline lookup yields CDR1 MDHEN and CDR2 SYDVKM. The CDR3 totals 15 residues. The CDR3 loop reads CASSRIAGDQETQYF. CDR3 sequence (DNA): TGTGCCAGCAGCCGGATAGCGGGGGACCAAGAGACCCAGTACTTC. Full variable domain (remainder filled in from reference TRBV28 and TRBJ2-5): DVKVTQSSRYLVKRTGEKVFLECVQDMDHENMFWYRQDPGLGLRLIYFSYDVKMKEKGDIPEGYSVSREKKERFSLILESASTNQTSMYLCASSRIAGDQETQYFGPGTRLLVL.

The chain recombines TRBV5-6 with TRBJ2-1; no definite D call. CDR3 length: 16 residues. V was trimmed by 0 bases and J by 10 bases, leaving 20 bases between them. The V gene's germline CDR1 is SGHDT and CDR2 YYEEEE. The CDR3 DNA sequence: TGTGCCAGCAGCTTGGTATCTAATCGGGTGAGTCGGGAGCAGTTCTTC. This codes for CASSLVSNRVSREQFF.

CDR3 protein: CASSQGQGREKLFF. The CDR3 DNA is TGTGCCAGCAGCCAGGGACAGGGGAGGGAAAAACTGTTTTTT. V usage is TRBV11-2 and J usage is TRBJ1-4, with TRBD1 matching 10 bases. The length of the CDR3 is 14 residues. Per germline, CDR1 SGHAT and CDR2 FQNNGV. V gave up 5 bases and J gave up 8 bases; unmatched junction bases: 5. Complete variable domain (other parts from reference TRBV11-2 and TRBJ1-4): EAGVAQSPRYKIIEKRQSVAFWCNPISGHATLYWYQQILGQGPKLLIQFQNNGVVDDSQLPKDRFSAERLKGVDSTLKIQPAKLEDSAVYLCASSQGQGREKLFFGSGTQLSVL.

V gene TRBV7-9 combines with J gene TRBJ2-3; no clear D gene. V was cut by 5 bases and J by 6 bases, with 12 bases left in between. Germline loops: CDR1 SEHNR, CDR2 FQNEAQ (reference sequence). CDR3 length: 13 amino acids. The CDR3 sequence is CASSPRPTDTQYF. The CDR3 DNA is TGTGCCAGCAGCCCGCGGCCGACGGATACGCAGTATTTT.

The CDR3 nucleotides are TGCGCCAGCAGCCAGCAACAGGAGAATGAAAAACTGTTTTTT. It yields the protein CASSQQQENEKLFF. V gene TRBV4-1 combines with J gene TRBJ1-4, with a tentative D call TRBD1 (5 bases). Germline CDR1 is MGHRA and CDR2 is YSYEKL. CDR3 size: 14 residues. V lost 3 bases to trimming and J lost 5 bases, with 10 bases between them.

This chain joins TRBV7-2 and TRBJ1-1, with 7 bases matching TRBD1. From germline, CDR1 is SGHTA and CDR2 FQGNSA. This CDR3 region has 15 residues. J gave up 1 base and V 5 bases, and 7 bases lay outside the gene matches. CDR3 sequence (DNA): TGTGCCAGCAGCCCTCGACAGGGAACGAACACTGAAGCTTTCTTT. Translated, it gives CASSPRQGTNTEAFF.

The rearrangement joins TRBV3-1 (or the pseudogene TRBV3-2) to TRBJ2-6; no firm D call. V lost 4 bases and J 0 bases, leaving 7 bases between the germline ends. The CDR3 spans 15 residues. CDR1 and CDR2 from the germline V gene are LGHDT and YNNKEL (reference sequence). The CDR3 DNA sequence: TGTGCCAGCAGCCGGTCAGTCTCTGGGGCCAACGTCCTGACTTTC. Amino acids: CASSRSVSGANVLTF.

The chain combines TRBV12-3 or TRBV12-4 with TRBJ1-6, with a weak D call TRBD1 (5 bases). The CDR3 covers 13 residues. Trimming stripped 6 bases from V and 15 bases from J, with 18 bases between. The CDR3 here is CASSLQVFFHLHF. The CDR3 coding sequence is TGTGCCAGCAGCTTACAGGTCTTCTTTCACCTCCACTTT.

The chain links TRBV4-1 to TRBJ2-2; maybe TRBD2 (6 bases). This CDR3 spans 16 amino acids. Germline V lookup: CDR1 MGHRA, CDR2 YSYEKL. The V end was cut by 1 base, the J end by 2 bases, with 11 bases between. CDR3 sequence (DNA): TGCGCCAGCAGCCAAGCGCGGGGTGGCAACACCGGGGAGCTGTTTTTT. It encodes CASSQARGGNTGELFF.

This clone was counted only a few times. V gene TRBV29-1 combines with J gene TRBJ1-1, with D uncertain. Germline V CDR1 and CDR2: SQVTM, ANQGSEA. This CDR3 is built from 12 residues. Trimming stripped 7 bases from V and 2 bases from J, with 11 bases between. The CDR3 loop is CSATQVNTEAFF. CDR3 DNA: TGCAGCGCTACACAAGTAAACACTGAAGCTTTCTTT. Full variable domain (remainder filled in from reference TRBV29-1 and TRBJ1-1): SAVISQKPSRDICQRGTSLTIQCQVDSQVTMMFWYRQQPGQSLTLIATANQGSEATYESGFVIDKFPISRPNLTFSTLTVSNMSPEDSSIYLCSATQVNTEAFFGQGTRLTVV.

V gene TRBV7-6 combines with J gene TRBJ2-5; 7 bases fit TRBD2. Germline V lookup: CDR1 SGHVS, CDR2 FNYEAQ. The CDR3 totals 16 residues. Losses at the gene ends were 3 bases for V and 2 bases for J; bases not matched to a gene: 9. The DNA of the CDR3 is TGTGCCAGCAGCTTGCGTGGGGACTACCCTCAAGAGACCCAGTACTTC. Residues: CASSLRGDYPQETQYF.

CDR3 in amino acids: CASSLALGGGDEQFF. CDR3 in DNA: TGTGCCAGCAGCTTAGCGCTGGGAGGAGGTGATGAGCAGTTCTTC. J is TRBJ2-1 and V is TRBV7-8, with D maybe TRBD2 (6 bases). From germline, CDR1 is SGHVS and CDR2 FQNEAQ. The length of the CDR3 is 15 residues. The germline V and J ends were trimmed by 0 bases and 8 bases, with 14 bases remaining between them.

The rearrangement links TRBV28 to TRBJ1-4; D might be TRBD1 (6 bases). The CDR3 loop spans 15 amino acids. The germline V and J ends were trimmed by 5 bases and 7 bases, with 17 bases remaining between them. The germline gives CDR1 MDHEN, CDR2 SYDVKM. The CDR3 sequence: CASSTSRGSSEKLFF. In DNA form, the CDR3 reads TGTGCCAGCAGTACCTCCAGGGGTTCGAGTGAAAAACTGTTTTTT. The variable domain in full, completed from reference TRBV28 and TRBJ1-4, reads DVKVTQSSRYLVKRTGEKVFLECVQDMDHENMFWYRQDPGLGLRLIYFSYDVKMKEKGDIPEGYSVSREKKERFSLILESASTNQTSMYLCASSTSRGSSEKLFFGSGTQLSVL.

The V and J genes are TRBV6-1 and TRBJ1-5, with no clear D. The CDR3 consists of 14 residues. The V and J ends lost 0 bases and 9 bases respectively, with 12 bases between them. CDR1 and CDR2 from the germline V gene are MNHNS and SASEGT. CDR3 nucleotide sequence: TGTGCCAGCAGTGAAGCTCGGGTCCCACGGCCCCAGCATTTT. Translated: CASSEARVPRPQHF.

This CDR3 reads CASSPQAILAKNIQYF. The CDR3 region has the DNA TGTGCCAGCAGCCCCCAGGCGATACTAGCCAAAAACATTCAGTACTTC. The chain is built from TRBV7-8 and TRBJ2-4; D gene uncertain. V lost 5 bases and J 0 bases, leaving 14 bases between the germline ends. The CDR3 spans 16 residues. The germline gives CDR1 SGHVS, CDR2 FQNEAQ.

The chain couples TRBV12-3 or TRBV12-4 to TRBJ1-2; 7 positions match TRBD1. The CDR3 sequence is 13 residues long. V lost 6 bases to trimming and J lost 8 bases; unmatched junction nucleotides: 9. In DNA, the CDR3 is TGTGCCAGCAGCCCGGGACAGCGAAGGGGCTACACCTTC. It yields the protein CASSPGQRRGYTF.

The chain uses TRBV29-1 and TRBJ2-3; the match to TRBD2 covers 14 bases. The V segment lost 7 bases and the J segment 5 bases; nucleotides outside the gene matches: 5. The CDR3 is 14 amino acids. The V gene's germline CDR1 is SQVTM and CDR2 ANQGSEA. CDR3 loop: CSARLAGGLDTQYF. The CDR3 DNA reads as TGCAGCGCACGACTAGCGGGGGGGCTAGATACGCAGTATTTT.

The sample holds one count of this clone. This chain joins TRBV4-2 and TRBJ1-5; 9 positions match TRBD1. V was pared by 4 bases and J by 3 bases, with 7 bases of the junction left unmatched. In germline, CDR1 is LGHNA, CDR2 YNFKEQ. The CDR3 totals 16 residues. The CDR3 bases are TGTGCCAGCAGCCGGACAGGGGACGGCACCAATCAGCCCCAGCATTTT. As protein: CASSRTGDGTNQPQHF.

The genes are TRBV11-2 and TRBJ1-3; TRBD1 might be the D (6 bases). The CDR3 runs 14 residues. V lost 4 bases and J lost 4, with 11 bases in between. Per the germline V gene, CDR1 is SGHAT and CDR2 is FQNNGV. The CDR3: CASSSQGSGNTIYF. CDR3 coding DNA: TGTGCCAGCAGCTCCCAGGGGAGCGGAAACACCATATATTTT.

The chain couples TRBV27 to TRBJ1-5, with D possibly matching TRBD1 (5 bases). Between the trimmed V and J ends, which lost 9 bases and 6 bases, there was a span of 18 bases. Germline CDR1 is MNHEY and CDR2 is SMNVEV (reference sequence). The length of the CDR3 is 14 residues. The CDR3 here is CARVSTATSQPQHF. The DNA of the CDR3 is TGTGCCAGAGTGTCGACAGCCACGTCTCAGCCCCAGCATTTT.

The gene calls are TRBV13 and TRBJ2-1; 10 bases agree with TRBD1. This CDR3 is built from 14 residues. Germline assignment: CDR1 PRHDT and CDR2 FYEKMQ (reference sequence). V lost 8 bases and J lost 5; bases outside the gene matches: 6. The CDR3 loop reads CASSRGTGDNEQFF. The CDR3 DNA reads as TGTGCCAGCTCCCGCGGGACAGGGGACAATGAGCAGTTCTTC.

The chain recombines TRBV27 with TRBJ2-6; tentative D call: TRBD1 (5 bases). In germline, CDR1 is MNHEY, CDR2 SMNVEV (reference sequence). The V end lost 4 bases, the J end lost 4 bases, and 11 bases lay between the germline ends. The length of the CDR3 is 15 residues. CDR3 bases: TGTGCCAGCAGTTCGGGCTCAGGGGGGGCCAACGTCCTGACTTTC. This sequence encodes CASSSGSGGANVLTF.

The chain combines TRBV2 with TRBJ1-5; unclear D gene. The CDR3 consists of 14 residues. V lost 6 bases to trimming and J lost 9 bases, with 18 bases between them. From germline, CDR1 is SNHLY and CDR2 FYNNEI. CDR3 nucleotides: TGTGCCAGCAGCCGTGGGTCACTTAGCGCGCCCCAGCATTTT. The encoded protein is CASSRGSLSAPQHF.

The rearrangement joins TRBV7-9 to TRBJ2-1, with TRBD1 matching over 9 bases. The CDR3 is made up of 16 amino acids. V shed 0 bases and J 5 bases; nucleotides not matched to a gene: 5. The germline V gene has CDR1 SEHNR and CDR2 FQNEAQ (reference sequence). As DNA, the CDR3 is TGTGCCAGCAGCTTAGCACGGGACAGGGACGACAATGAGCAGTTCTTC. Protein: CASSLARDRDDNEQFF.

J is TRBJ1-5 and V is TRBV6-5; D call uncertain. Germline V gene sequence: CDR1 MNHEY, CDR2 SVGAGI. This CDR3 is 14 amino acids long. V dropped 6 bases and J dropped 3 bases, with 12 bases sitting between them. The CDR3 nucleotides are TGTGCCAGCAGCCTGACTTTTTACAATCAGCCCCAGCATTTT. Its protein product is CASSLTFYNQPQHF.

This chain joins TRBV24-1 and TRBJ2-7; 8 bases are shared with TRBD1. Germline values: CDR1 KGHDR, CDR2 SFDVKD. The J segment lost 1 base and the V segment lost 8 bases, leaving 9 bases of the junction unmatched. The CDR3 length is 15 residues. CDR3 sequence (DNA): TGTGCCACCAAGGTCGACCGGGACAGGTCCTACGAGCAGTACTTC. Amino acids: CATKVDRDRSYEQYF.

V gene TRBV1 combines with J gene TRBJ1-2; the table's D call TRBD1 went unverified against the DNA. TRBV1 is a listed pseudogene. The CDR3 contains 14 residues. This CDR3 is CTSSHKQQSYGYTF. The CDR3 DNA follows: TGCACCAGCAGCCACAAACAACAGTCCTATGGCTACACCTTC.

The rearrangement uses TRBV6-2 or TRBV6-3 and TRBJ2-1; 8 nucleotides match TRBD1. CDR3 length equals 14 residues. J was trimmed by 7 bases and V by 5 bases; bases with no gene match: 7. CDR1 MNHEY and CDR2 SVGEGT come from the germline V gene. CDR3 DNA sequence: TGTGCCAGCAGTACAGGGGGGATTGAGAATGAGCAGTTCTTC. It yields the protein CASSTGGIENEQFF.

V and J are TRBV7-6 and TRBJ1-1, with a possible D match to TRBD1 (6 bases). The CDR3 contains 14 residues. Germline lookup yields CDR1 SGHVS and CDR2 FNYEAQ. Trimming pared 5 bases from V and 1 base from J, leaving 11 bases between. The CDR3 bases are TGTGCCAGCAGCCTAGACAGGCAGAACACTGAAGCTTTCTTT. Amino acid sequence: CASSLDRQNTEAFF. Supplemented by reference TRBV7-6 and TRBJ1-1, the full variable domain reads GAGVSQSPRYKVTKRGQDVALRCDPISGHVSLYWYRQALGQGPEFLTYFNYEAQQDKSGLPNDRFSAERPEGSISTLTIQRTEQRDSAMYRCASSLDRQNTEAFFGQGTRLTVV.

The chain couples TRBV30 to TRBJ1-1; D is ambiguous. CDR3 length: 14 amino acids. The V and J ends lost 5 bases and 4 bases respectively, with 17 bases between them. Germline CDR1 and CDR2: GTSNPN and SVGIG (reference sequence). CDR3 sequence: CAWLRESGTTEAFF. In DNA, the CDR3 is TGTGCCTGGTTGCGGGAGTCGGGAACCACTGAAGCTTTCTTT.